Each of the 25 T cell receptor beta chains below was sequenced from the same sample in a study of TIL therapy for anti-PD-1-resistant metastatic lung cancer. The immunoSEQ assay was v3. Clones were sequenced by immunoSEQ multiplex PCR, and TCRdb holds only the in-frame ones, with some missing. The sample contains approximately 17,000 clones, about 79% of which appear only once. Noted time point: pre-treatment sample, taken before nivolumab and TIL therapy. The sequencing here drew on blood, taken at baseline. Receptors were obtained from a person aged 25 to 80 with non-small cell lung cancer.

This clone showed up just once. The gene calls are TRBV10-3 and TRBJ2-1, with 7 bases fitting TRBD1. The germline V gene encodes CDR1 ENHRY and CDR2 SYGVKD. The CDR3 loop spans 14 amino acids. The V segment lost 2 bases and the J segment 8 bases; nucleotides outside the gene matches: 6. The CDR3 bases are TGTGCCATCAGTGAGAGGGACAGTCGCGATGAGCAGTTCTTC. This gives the protein CAISERDSRDEQFF.

The V and J genes are TRBV3-1 (or the pseudogene TRBV3-2) and TRBJ1-5; 8 positions match TRBD1. The ends lost 0 bases at V and 7 bases at J; junction bases unmatched: 14. The CDR3 is 18 residues long. Germline V lookup: CDR1 LGHDT, CDR2 YNNKEL (reference sequence). CDR3 protein: CASSQDCRGQEEGQPQHF. The CDR3 DNA reads TGTGCCAGCAGCCAAGACTGCAGGGGACAGGAGGAAGGACAGCCCCAGCATTTT.

The V gene is TRBV12-3 or TRBV12-4, the J gene TRBJ2-1, with 7 bases identical to TRBD2. CDR3 length: 13 residues. The trim removed 6 bases at V and 8 bases at J, leaving 7 bases unmatched. CDR3 nucleotides: TGTGCCAGCAGGCCAGGGAGGGTTGATGAGCAGTTCTTC. This codes for CASRPGRVDEQFF.

This rearrangement joins TRBV6-5 to TRBJ2-1; unclear D gene. Germline V lookup: CDR1 MNHEY, CDR2 SVGAGI. Trimming left V 6 bases short and J 7 bases short, with 16 bases between. CDR3 length: 14 amino acids. As DNA, the CDR3 is TGTGCCAGCAGCTTGAAACCCGACGTGAATGAGCAGTTCTTC. As protein: CASSLKPDVNEQFF.

The rearrangement uses TRBV19 and TRBJ1-1; D not certain. CDR1 is LNHDA and CDR2 is SQIVND in the germline V gene (reference sequence). This CDR3 region has 13 residues. Between the trimmed V and J ends, which lost 5 bases and 0 bases, there was a span of 7 bases. The CDR3, as DNA: TGTGCCAGTAGTCAGAACATGAACACTGAAGCTTTCTTT. Protein: CASSQNMNTEAFF.

The V gene is TRBV6-5, the J gene TRBJ1-5; 8 bases are shared with TRBD1. The CDR3 extends over 12 amino acids. Germline V CDR1 and CDR2: MNHEY, SVGAGI. J gave up 5 bases and V 7 bases, and 1 base lay outside the gene matches. CDR3 loop: CASNRGDQPQHF. CDR3 in DNA: TGTGCCAGCAACAGGGGGGATCAGCCCCAGCATTTT.

V usage is TRBV4-1 and J usage is TRBJ1-4; D may be TRBD1 (6 bases). CDR3 length: 20 amino acids. CDR1 is MGHRA and CDR2 is YSYEKL in the germline V gene. Trimming shortened V by 0 bases and J by 6 bases, and 26 bases separated the two germline ends. CDR3 DNA sequence: TGCGCCAGCAGCCAAGAGAGGTTCGGAGCAGGGGACTTACGGGATGAAAAACTGTTTTTT. Translating gives CASSQERFGAGDLRDEKLFF.

This clone has more than one count but fewer than ten. J is TRBJ1-5 and V is TRBV2; perhaps TRBD1 as D (6 bases). Germline CDR1 and CDR2: SNHLY and FYNNEI. The CDR3 covers 15 residues. Between the trimmed V and J ends, which lost 4 bases and 2 bases, there was a span of 12 bases. CDR3: CASSAEGGGNQPQHF. The CDR3 nucleotides read TGTGCCAGCAGTGCTGAGGGGGGGGGCAATCAGCCCCAGCATTTT.

The CDR3 is CASSLPGLYSYEQYF. CDR3 sequence (DNA): TGTGCCAGCAGCTTGCCGGGCCTCTACTCCTACGAGCAGTACTTC. This sequence joins TRBV5-6 and TRBJ2-7; D is ambiguous. The CDR3 covers 15 residues. With 1 base removed from V and 0 bases from J, the gap between germline ends came to 11 bases. Germline CDR1 reads SGHDT; CDR2 reads YYEEEE.

In this sample, this clone turned up once. This chain uses TRBV28 with TRBJ2-5; TRBD1 aligns across 8 bases. The V gene end was trimmed by 4 bases and the J gene end by 5 bases; junction bases not matched to a gene: 12. The CDR3 has 16 residues. CDR1 and CDR2 from the germline V gene are MDHEN and SYDVKM. The CDR3 protein is CASSSSRDRLGETQYF. As DNA, the CDR3 is TGTGCCAGCAGTTCGTCCCGGGACAGGTTGGGCGAGACCCAGTACTTC.

J is TRBJ2-7 and V is TRBV6-2 or TRBV6-3; the D gene is possibly TRBD2 (5 bases). The germline CDR1 and CDR2 sequences are MNHEY and SVGEGT. This CDR3 is built from 14 residues. The germline V and J ends were trimmed by 5 bases and 2 bases, with 13 bases remaining between them. The CDR3 protein is CASSPWEPAYEQYF. In nucleotides, the CDR3 is TGTGCCAGCAGTCCGTGGGAGCCAGCCTACGAGCAGTACTTC.

The chain uses TRBV6-2 or TRBV6-3 and TRBJ1-1; D possibly corresponds to TRBD1 (6 bases). The CDR3 spans 15 residues. Trimming took 2 bases from V and 0 from J, leaving 10 bases between them. In germline, CDR1 is MNHEY, CDR2 SVGEGT. The CDR3 bases are TGTGCCAGCAGTTACGCGACAGGATTGAACACTGAAGCTTTCTTT. As protein: CASSYATGLNTEAFF.

This CDR3 reads CASSPRAGQETQYF. CDR3 in DNA: TGTGCCAGCAGCCCTCGGGCGGGTCAAGAGACCCAGTACTTC. V is TRBV7-6 and J is TRBJ2-5; a weak D match, TRBD2 (5 bases). Looked up from germline, CDR1 is SGHVS and CDR2 is FNYEAQ. With 5 bases removed from V and 2 bases from J, the gap between germline ends came to 12 bases. The CDR3 has 14 residues. The whole variable domain, filled in from reference TRBV7-6 and TRBJ2-5, reads GAGVSQSPRYKVTKRGQDVALRCDPISGHVSLYWYRQALGQGPEFLTYFNYEAQQDKSGLPNDRFSAERPEGSISTLTIQRTEQRDSAMYRCASSPRAGQETQYFGPGTRLLVL.

The chain recombines TRBV6-2 or TRBV6-3 with TRBJ2-1, with a weak D call TRBD2 (6 bases). Germline V gene sequence: CDR1 MNHEY, CDR2 SVGEGT. V was pared by 2 bases and J by 4 bases, with 15 bases between. The CDR3 runs to 16 residues. The CDR3 nucleotides read TGTGCCAGCAGTTACCAGGGAGGCCTCGCGTACAATGAGCAGTTCTTC. Translation: CASSYQGGLAYNEQFF.

A few counts support this clone. The rearrangement links TRBV7-2 to TRBJ1-5; D is ambiguous. Germline V gene lookup returns CDR1 SGHTA and CDR2 FQGNSA. V was cut by 4 bases and J by 8 bases, with 15 bases left in between. This CDR3 contains 14 residues. The CDR3 here is CASSSRTGLEPQHF. In DNA form, the CDR3 reads TGTGCCAGCAGCTCCAGGACCGGGCTGGAGCCCCAGCATTTT.

This chain links TRBV3-1 (or the pseudogene TRBV3-2) with TRBJ2-3, with D maybe TRBD2 (5 bases). The germline gives CDR1 LGHDT, CDR2 YNNKEL (reference sequence). The CDR3 has 15 residues. V lost 1 base, J lost 7 bases, and 15 bases lay in between. The CDR3 sequence is CASSQVAGSSYTQYF. CDR3 DNA sequence: TGTGCCAGCAGCCAAGTGGCGGGTTCTAGTTATACGCAGTATTTT.

The CDR3: CASSLTGTGVNEQYF. In DNA, the CDR3 is TGTGCCAGCTCACTGACCGGGACAGGGGTCAACGAGCAGTACTTC. The genes are TRBV18 and TRBJ2-7; 10 bases agree with TRBD1. The ends lost 4 bases at V and 5 bases at J; junction bases unmatched: 8. Germline V gives CDR1 KGHSH, CDR2 LQKENI. The CDR3 is made up of 15 amino acids.

The genes are TRBV30 and TRBJ2-5; D uncertain. Germline values: CDR1 GTSNPN, CDR2 SVGIG (reference sequence). V was clipped by 3 bases and J by 2 bases, with 10 bases between them. The CDR3 sequence is 13 residues long. The CDR3 reads CAWSATAQETQYF. The CDR3 DNA sequence: TGTGCCTGGAGCGCTACAGCTCAAGAGACCCAGTACTTC.

The rearrangement joins TRBV6-5 to TRBJ1-5; D possibly corresponds to TRBD1 (5 bases). The CDR3 extends over 13 amino acids. The V gene's germline CDR1 is MNHEY and CDR2 SVGAGI. Written as DNA, the CDR3 is TGTGCGTCGGATCGAGGGGCGGTTCAGCCCCAGCATTTT. Its protein product is CASDRGAVQPQHF.

The V call is TRBV11-2, the J call TRBJ2-1; D uncertain. The germline CDR1 and CDR2 sequences are SGHAT and FQNNGV. V was pared by 0 bases and J by 7 bases, with 7 bases between. This CDR3 region has 13 residues. The CDR3 reads CASSLDPRNEQFF. The CDR3 DNA is TGTGCCAGCAGCTTAGACCCGAGAAATGAGCAGTTCTTC.

The chain joins TRBV4-3 to TRBJ2-7; 7 positions agree with TRBD2. The CDR3 contains 14 residues. CDR1 and CDR2 from the germline V gene are LGHNA and YSLEER. Unmatched junction bases numbered 7, after V lost 4 bases and J lost 4 bases. The CDR3 DNA follows: TGCGCCAGCAGCCCCCGGGGAGGGGCGTACGAGCAGTACTTC. It yields the protein CASSPRGGAYEQYF.

The chain carries TRBV9 and TRBJ1-3, with D hard to call. Trimming removed 4 bases from V and 0 bases from J, with 11 bases in between. Germline CDR1 reads SGDLS; CDR2 reads YYNGEE. CDR3 length equals 15 residues. The CDR3 protein is CASSPQRISGNTIYF. For the CDR3, the DNA is TGTGCCAGCAGCCCACAGAGAATCTCTGGAAACACCATATATTTT.

The rearrangement uses TRBV7-9 and TRBJ1-1, with D unclear. The ends were cut back, 5 bases at V and 7 bases at J, with 8 bases in the middle. Looked up from germline, CDR1 is SEHNR and CDR2 is FQNEAQ (reference sequence). The CDR3 has 11 residues. The CDR3 DNA reads TGTGCCAGCAGCCAACAGTTTGAAGCTTTCTTT. It codes for CASSQQFEAFF.

V and J are TRBV3-1 (or the pseudogene TRBV3-2) and TRBJ1-2; D call uncertain. Germline V gene sequence: CDR1 LGHDT, CDR2 YNNKEL (reference sequence). This CDR3 contains 13 residues. Trimming cost V 0 bases and J 12 bases, with 14 bases left between them. CDR3 nucleotide sequence: TGTGCCAGCAGCCAAGATACCCGGGGAATCAACACCTTC. This codes for CASSQDTRGINTF.

The chain links TRBV5-6 to TRBJ2-6, with a weak D call TRBD1 (6 bases). CDR3 length: 15 amino acids. The V gene lost 4 bases and the J gene lost 2 bases, with 10 bases spanning the gap. Germline CDR1 reads SGHDT; CDR2 reads YYEEEE. CDR3 region: CASSTQGTGANVLTF. The CDR3 region has the DNA TGTGCCAGCAGCACGCAGGGGACTGGGGCCAACGTCCTGACTTTC.